The sequence of this T cell receptor beta chain was determined in a study of cytomegalovirus exposure and HLA in healthy donors. Study-wide results and limits: For most TCR beta V segments, an earlier analysis put the productive rate at about 87% or about 30% of the time. Published work reported that the classifier diagnosed cytomegalovirus status with high specificity and sensitivity. For most TCR sequences rarity was the rule, although some public TCRs occurred in many donors.

Donors were ostensibly healthy at sampling, although undocumented immune exposures were probable. PCR was performed using 60 Vbeta and 13 Jbeta primers. Assay: immunoSEQ multiplex PCR; the TCRdb copy retains only in-frame clones and omits some. The table shows about 70,000 clones, with 86% occurring only once. About this clone itself: Its antigen is still unknown.

What was sequenced was PBMCs. The clonotype comes from a woman in her 30s in good health and CMV-seronegative.

Here the CDR3 reads CASSLQGETQYF. The CDR3 DNA follows: TGTGCCAGCAGTCTACAGGGGGAGACCCAGTACTTC. The chain uses TRBV7-2 and TRBJ2-5, with 7 nucleotides matching TRBD1. The length of the CDR3 is 12 residues. V lost 6 bases and J lost 5; bases outside the gene matches: 3. In germline, CDR1 is SGHTA, CDR2 FQGNSA.